The TCR beta chain described here comes from a study of OX40 agonist ivuxolimab in advanced cancers. V lost 5 bases to trimming and J lost 6 bases; unmatched junction nucleotides: 3. The CDR3 sequence is 12 residues long. Germline values: CDR1 SEHNR, CDR2 FQNEAQ (reference sequence). This clone is large within its sample. The table came from immunoSEQ multiplex PCR; TCRdb's copy has only in-frame clones and leaves some out. Counted here are around 7,700 clones, about four fifths occurring once; the ten biggest clones make up 35% to 40%. Sequencing used CD4+ or CD8+ T cells sorted from blood, obtained in a trial of the OX40 agonist ivuxolimab. The chain has TRBV7-9 and TRBJ2-7; TRBD1 matches at 8 bases. The TCR originated in an adult with an advanced solid tumor such as melanoma, head and neck, liver or kidney cancer. The CDR3, as DNA: TGTGCCAGCAGCCAGACAGGGGTCGAGCAGTACTTC. Its translation: CASSQTGVEQYF.